This TCR beta chain was obtained from a study of response to subunit inactivated influenza vaccine. Broader study findings: Authors suggested that a seasonal influenza vaccination recruits few new T cells each time.

This clonotype was recorded many times. Antigen: not known. TCRdb re-called the RT-PCR reads through MiXCR, storing one row per CDR3 protein. The table shows roughly 630,000 distinct CDR3 sequences, with around 15% occurring only once. The CDR3 is 16 amino acids. Per germline, CDR1 SEHNR and CDR2 FQNEAQ (reference sequence). The V end lost 0 bases, the J end lost 6 bases, and 18 bases lay between the germline ends. The chain couples TRBV7-9 to TRBJ2-7, with D possibly matching TRBD1 (5 bases). The sample was PBMCs from blood, taken 14 to 15 days before vaccination. The receptor's source is a man between 50 and 59 years old who received an inactivated influenza vaccine. The CDR3 coding sequence is TGTGCCAGCAGCTTAGCGTTTAACAGTGACAGTAGCGAGCAGTACTTC. Encoded protein: CASSLAFNSDSSEQYF.